This is a list of T cell receptor beta chains from one sample in a study of CD8+CD57+ T cells in acquired aplastic anemia. Each CDR3 protein gets one entry after TCRdb re-called the reads with MiXCR. The table has about 190,000 distinct CDR3 sequences, nearly 50% seen once. Sequencing was carried out using sorted CD4+, CD8+, or CD8+CD57+ T cells (not recorded which) from PBMCs. Receptor source: a human donor with aplastic anemia. Each CDR3 is given with its conserved first and last residue. Fields, in order: CDR3 length, V gene, J gene, clone size, D gene, CDR3 protein, CDR3 DNA. The D gene is left open where the match is weak. Clone size is not always given. Where it is, it says once, few, many or a class for expanded clones.

CDR3 length: 16
V gene: TRBV11-2
J gene: TRBJ2-4
clone size: NA
D gene: TRBD2
CDR3 protein: CASSLVVSGGRGIQYF
CDR3 DNA: TGTGCCAGCAGCTTAGTGGTTAGCGGGGGCCGGGGCATCCAGTACTTC

CDR3 length: 15
V gene: TRBV4-2
J gene: TRBJ2-3
clone size: NA
D gene: NA
CDR3 protein: CASSPMGSSTDTQYF
CDR3 DNA: TGTGCCAGCAGCCCTATGGGATCTAGCACAGATACGCAGTATTTT

CDR3 length: 12
V gene: TRBV10-3
J gene: TRBJ2-7
clone size: few
D gene: NA
CDR3 protein: CAIRTTGGEQYF
CDR3 DNA: TGTGCCATCAGGACGACGGGTGGTGAGCAGTACTTC

CDR3 length: 15
V gene: TRBV7-3
J gene: TRBJ2-5
clone size: NA
D gene: TRBD2
CDR3 protein: CASNLTSGSGETQYF
CDR3 DNA: TGTGCCAGCAACTTAACGAGCGGGAGTGGAGAGACCCAGTACTTC

CDR3 length: 11
V gene: TRBV7-2
J gene: TRBJ1-2
clone size: NA
D gene: NA
CDR3 protein: CASSEGTGYTF
CDR3 DNA: TGTGCCAGCAGCGAGGGGACTGGATACACCTTC

CDR3 length: 13
V gene: TRBV19
J gene: TRBJ2-7
clone size: many
D gene: TRBD1
CDR3 protein: CASRRTGEYEQYF
CDR3 DNA: TGTGCCAGTCGACGGACAGGGGAGTACGAGCAGTACTTC

CDR3 length: 18
V gene: TRBV6-2/TRBV6-3
J gene: TRBJ2-4
clone size: NA
D gene: NA
CDR3 protein: CASSYSFGVQQAKNIQYF
CDR3 DNA: TGTGCCAGCAGTTACTCTTTCGGGGTTCAACAAGCCAAAAACATTCAGTACTTC

CDR3 length: 16
V gene: TRBV20-1
J gene: TRBJ1-6
clone size: NA
D gene: NA
CDR3 protein: CSARVTRARGNSPLHF
CDR3 DNA: TGCAGTGCTAGAGTTACCCGGGCCCGAGGAAATTCACCCCTCCACTTT

CDR3 length: 14
V gene: TRBV24-1
J gene: TRBJ1-1
clone size: few
D gene: TRBD1
CDR3 protein: CATSDYQGARGAFF
CDR3 DNA: TGTGCCACCAGTGATTACCAGGGGGCGAGGGGAGCTTTCTTT

CDR3 length: 15
V gene: TRBV15
J gene: TRBJ2-7
clone size: NA
D gene: TRBD1
CDR3 protein: CATSRYGTGLNEQYF
CDR3 DNA: TGTGCCACCAGCAGATACGGGACAGGGCTGAACGAGCAGTACTTC

CDR3 length: 17
V gene: TRBV5-4
J gene: TRBJ1-2
clone size: NA
D gene: TRBD1
CDR3 protein: CASSLVPRDRLDYGYTF
CDR3 DNA: TGTGCCAGCAGCTTGGTCCCCCGGGACAGACTCGACTATGGCTACACCTTC

CDR3 length: 11
V gene: TRBV29-1
J gene: TRBJ1-1
clone size: many
D gene: TRBD1
CDR3 protein: CSVVRGLEAFF
CDR3 DNA: TGCAGCGTTGTCAGGGGGCTTGAAGCTTTCTTT

CDR3 length: 14
V gene: TRBV7-8
J gene: TRBJ1-5
clone size: many
D gene: NA
CDR3 protein: CASSLALWNQPQHF
CDR3 DNA: TGTGCCAGCAGCTTAGCGCTCTGGAATCAGCCCCAGCATTTT

CDR3 length: 14
V gene: TRBV27
J gene: TRBJ2-7
clone size: many
D gene: TRBD2
CDR3 protein: CASSPSGSSYEQYF
CDR3 DNA: TGTGCCAGCAGTCCGAGCGGGAGCTCCTACGAGCAGTACTTC

CDR3 length: 11
V gene: TRBV10-3
J gene: TRBJ2-3
clone size: few
D gene: NA
CDR3 protein: CAIKGTDTQYF
CDR3 DNA: TGTGCCATCAAAGGAACAGATACGCAGTATTTT

CDR3 length: 15
V gene: TRBV7-9
J gene: TRBJ1-6
clone size: NA
D gene: NA
CDR3 protein: CASSLAEWLDSPLHF
CDR3 DNA: TGTGCCAGCAGCTTAGCGGAGTGGCTGGACTCACCCCTCCACTTT

CDR3 length: 15
V gene: TRBV9
J gene: TRBJ1-3
clone size: few
D gene: NA
CDR3 protein: CASSPLTGSGNTIYF
CDR3 DNA: TGTGCCAGCAGCCCCCTCACCGGCTCTGGAAACACCATATATTTT

CDR3 length: 12
V gene: TRBV19
J gene: TRBJ1-2
clone size: few
D gene: TRBD1
CDR3 protein: CASSHRGPGYTF
CDR3 DNA: TGTGCCAGTAGTCACAGGGGGCCTGGCTACACCTTC

CDR3 length: 15
V gene: TRBV15
J gene: TRBJ1-2
clone size: few
D gene: TRBD1
CDR3 protein: CATSRPRTGNYGYTF
CDR3 DNA: TGTGCCACCAGCAGACCCCGGACAGGGAACTATGGCTACACCTTC

CDR3 length: 15
V gene: TRBV6-5
J gene: TRBJ2-3
clone size: few
D gene: NA
CDR3 protein: CASSYAGMSLDTQYF
CDR3 DNA: TGTGCCAGCAGTTATGCAGGGATGAGTTTAGATACGCAGTATTTT

CDR3 length: 13
V gene: TRBV7-2
J gene: TRBJ2-7
clone size: NA
D gene: NA
CDR3 protein: CASGGLARYEQYF
CDR3 DNA: TGTGCCAGTGGGGGCCTAGCCCGATACGAGCAGTACTTC

CDR3 length: 13
V gene: TRBV7-9
J gene: TRBJ1-1
clone size: few
D gene: NA
CDR3 protein: CASSLYGNTEAFF
CDR3 DNA: TGTGCCAGCAGCCTATACGGTAACACTGAAGCTTTCTTT

CDR3 length: 16
V gene: TRBV15
J gene: TRBJ1-5
clone size: NA
D gene: NA
CDR3 protein: CATSRDDRGTHQPQHF
CDR3 DNA: TGTGCCACGAGCAGAGATGACCGAGGAACTCATCAGCCCCAGCATTTT

CDR3 length: 16
V gene: TRBV15
J gene: TRBJ1-1
clone size: NA
D gene: NA
CDR3 protein: CATSVSQTAMNTEAFF
CDR3 DNA: TGTGCCACCAGCGTAAGTCAAACAGCTATGAACACTGAAGCTTTCTTT

CDR3 length: 13
V gene: TRBV2
J gene: TRBJ2-3
clone size: NA
D gene: NA
CDR3 protein: CASSRRGGDTQYF
CDR3 DNA: TGTGCCAGCAGTCGCAGGGGCGGCGATACGCAGTATTTT

CDR3 length: 14
V gene: TRBV20-1
J gene: TRBJ1-1
clone size: NA
D gene: NA
CDR3 protein: CSAEGGPGVTEAFF
CDR3 DNA: TGCAGTGCAGAGGGAGGGCCAGGGGTCACTGAAGCTTTCTTT

CDR3 length: 15
V gene: TRBV7-7
J gene: TRBJ2-1
clone size: NA
D gene: NA
CDR3 protein: CASSRQHGLSNEQFF
CDR3 DNA: TGTGCCAGCAGCCGTCAGCATGGGCTAAGCAATGAGCAGTTCTTC

CDR3 length: 15
V gene: TRBV12-3/TRBV12-4
J gene: TRBJ2-3
clone size: NA
D gene: TRBD1
CDR3 protein: CASSPLGQASDTQYF
CDR3 DNA: TGTGCCAGCAGCCCTCTCGGACAGGCATCAGATACGCAGTATTTT

CDR3 length: 14
V gene: TRBV7-2
J gene: TRBJ2-7
clone size: NA
D gene: NA
CDR3 protein: CASSSNRGAYEQYF
CDR3 DNA: TGTGCCAGCAGCTCGAACCGGGGCGCCTACGAGCAGTACTTC

CDR3 length: 15
V gene: TRBV3-1
J gene: TRBJ1-1
clone size: NA
D gene: TRBD1
CDR3 protein: CASSLGQAENTEAFF
CDR3 DNA: TGTGCCAGCAGCCTGGGACAGGCGGAGAACACTGAAGCTTTCTTT

CDR3 length: 14
V gene: TRBV24-1
J gene: TRBJ1-2
clone size: NA
D gene: TRBD1
CDR3 protein: CATSDTGQYYGYTF
CDR3 DNA: TGTGCCACCAGTGACACGGGACAGTATTATGGCTACACCTTC

CDR3 length: 16
V gene: TRBV2
J gene: TRBJ1-4
clone size: NA
D gene: NA
CDR3 protein: CASSEVGREGFEKLFF
CDR3 DNA: TGTGCCAGCAGTGAAGTTGGCAGGGAGGGATTCGAAAAACTGTTTTTT

CDR3 length: 13
V gene: TRBV7-9
J gene: TRBJ1-2
clone size: NA
D gene: TRBD1
CDR3 protein: CATETGGAYGYTF
CDR3 DNA: TGTGCCACAGAGACAGGGGGCGCGTATGGCTACACCTTC

CDR3 length: 16
V gene: TRBV11-2
J gene: TRBJ1-3
clone size: many
D gene: NA
CDR3 protein: CASSLSGGVTGNTIYF
CDR3 DNA: TGTGCCAGCAGCTTGTCGGGCGGGGTGACAGGAAACACCATATATTTT

CDR3 length: 16
V gene: TRBV11-1
J gene: TRBJ2-2
clone size: NA
D gene: TRBD2
CDR3 protein: CASSIGTSGRSGELFF
CDR3 DNA: TGTGCCAGCAGCATCGGGACTAGCGGGAGATCCGGGGAGCTGTTTTTT

CDR3 length: 15
V gene: TRBV6-5
J gene: TRBJ2-1
clone size: NA
D gene: TRBD2
CDR3 protein: CASSSSAGGEDEQFF
CDR3 DNA: TGTGCCAGCAGTTCCTCAGCGGGAGGAGAGGATGAGCAGTTCTTC

CDR3 length: 12
V gene: TRBV4-1
J gene: TRBJ1-1
clone size: many
D gene: NA
CDR3 protein: CASSQERGEAFF
CDR3 DNA: TGCGCCAGCAGCCAAGAGAGGGGCGAAGCTTTCTTT

CDR3 length: 15
V gene: TRBV24-1
J gene: TRBJ2-1
clone size: many
D gene: TRBD2
CDR3 protein: CATSEGLADTDEQFF
CDR3 DNA: TGTGCCACCAGTGAGGGGCTAGCGGATACGGATGAGCAGTTCTTC

CDR3 length: 16
V gene: TRBV11-2
J gene: TRBJ2-3
clone size: few
D gene: NA
CDR3 protein: CASGIGGDRSTDAQYF
CDR3 DNA: TGTGCCAGCGGCATAGGGGGGGACAGAAGCACAGATGCGCAGTATTTT

CDR3 length: 19
V gene: TRBV25-1
J gene: TRBJ1-1
clone size: NA
D gene: TRBD1
CDR3 protein: CASITRDREVGRMNTEAFF
CDR3 DNA: TGTGCCAGCATCACCCGGGACAGGGAAGTAGGCCGGATGAACACTGAAGCTTTCTTT

CDR3 length: 14
V gene: TRBV6-5
J gene: TRBJ1-1
clone size: many
D gene: NA
CDR3 protein: CASSQQAMNTEAFF
CDR3 DNA: TGTGCCAGCAGTCAACAGGCAATGAACACTGAAGCTTTCTTT

CDR3 length: 15
V gene: TRBV20-1
J gene: TRBJ1-6
clone size: NA
D gene: NA
CDR3 protein: CSARMGQGDRSPLHF
CDR3 DNA: TGCAGTGCTAGGATGGGCCAGGGAGATAGGTCACCCCTCCACTTT

CDR3 length: 14
V gene: TRBV12-3/TRBV12-4
J gene: TRBJ1-1
clone size: NA
D gene: NA
CDR3 protein: CASSPQGRNTEAFF
CDR3 DNA: TGTGCCAGCAGCCCGCAGGGACGAAACACTGAAGCTTTCTTT

CDR3 length: 14
V gene: TRBV10-3
J gene: TRBJ1-3
clone size: NA
D gene: NA
CDR3 protein: CAISDGSSGNTIYF
CDR3 DNA: TGTGCCATCAGTGATGGGAGCTCTGGAAACACCATATATTTT